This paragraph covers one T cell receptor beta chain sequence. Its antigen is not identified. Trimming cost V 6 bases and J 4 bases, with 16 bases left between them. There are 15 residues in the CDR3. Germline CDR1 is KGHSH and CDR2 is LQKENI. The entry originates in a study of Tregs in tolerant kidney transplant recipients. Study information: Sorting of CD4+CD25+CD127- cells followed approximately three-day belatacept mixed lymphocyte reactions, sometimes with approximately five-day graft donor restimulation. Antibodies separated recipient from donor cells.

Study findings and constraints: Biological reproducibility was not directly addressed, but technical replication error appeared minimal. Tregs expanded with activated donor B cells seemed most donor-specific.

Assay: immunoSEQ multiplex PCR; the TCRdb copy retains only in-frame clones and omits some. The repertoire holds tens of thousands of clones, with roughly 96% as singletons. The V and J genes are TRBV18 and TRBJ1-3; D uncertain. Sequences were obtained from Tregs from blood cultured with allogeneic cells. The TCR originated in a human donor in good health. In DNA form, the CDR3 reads TGTGCCAGCTCCCCAGGACCGCAGAGCGGAAACACCATATATTTT. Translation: CASSPGPQSGNTIYF.